Included here is one TCR beta chain sequence, with context. Clones were read by immunoSEQ multiplex PCR, and TCRdb kept only the in-frame ones, dropping some. The sample contains approximately 100,000 clones, 94% of which appear only once. CDR3 length: 23 residues. This sample was taken from a study of siplizumab effects on memory and regulatory T cells. The sample was Tregs sorted from blood. The receptor was derived from a human donor in good health. V usage is TRBV21-1 and J usage is TRBJ2-1; the table's D call of TRBD2 was not tested on the DNA. TRBV21-1 is reported as a pseudogene. Here the CDR3 reads CASSTPRTSGSVRTSSSYNEQFF. As DNA, the CDR3 is TGTGCCAGCAGCACGCCTCGGACTAGCGGGAGTGTGCGGACCTCAAGCTCCTACAATGAGCAGTTCTTC.